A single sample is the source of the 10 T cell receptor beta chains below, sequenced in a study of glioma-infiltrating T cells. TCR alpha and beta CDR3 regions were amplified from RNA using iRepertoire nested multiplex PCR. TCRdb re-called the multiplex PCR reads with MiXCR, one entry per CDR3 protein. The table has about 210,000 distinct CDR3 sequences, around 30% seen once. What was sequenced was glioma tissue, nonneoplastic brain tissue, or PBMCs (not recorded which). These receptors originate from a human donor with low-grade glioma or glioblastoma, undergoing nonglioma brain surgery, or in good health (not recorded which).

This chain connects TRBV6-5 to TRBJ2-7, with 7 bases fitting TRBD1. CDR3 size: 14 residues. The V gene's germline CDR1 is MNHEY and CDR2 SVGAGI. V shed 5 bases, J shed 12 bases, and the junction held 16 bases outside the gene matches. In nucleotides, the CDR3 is TGTGCCAGCAGTGAAGCATCGACAGGGTACAAGCGGTACTTC. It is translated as CASSEASTGYKRYF.

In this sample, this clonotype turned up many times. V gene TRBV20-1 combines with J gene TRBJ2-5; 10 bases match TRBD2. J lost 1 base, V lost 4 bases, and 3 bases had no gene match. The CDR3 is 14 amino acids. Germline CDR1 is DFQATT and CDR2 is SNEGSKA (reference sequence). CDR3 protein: CSANGLAVQETQYF. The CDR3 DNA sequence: TGCAGTGCTAACGGACTAGCGGTCCAAGAGACCCAGTACTTC.

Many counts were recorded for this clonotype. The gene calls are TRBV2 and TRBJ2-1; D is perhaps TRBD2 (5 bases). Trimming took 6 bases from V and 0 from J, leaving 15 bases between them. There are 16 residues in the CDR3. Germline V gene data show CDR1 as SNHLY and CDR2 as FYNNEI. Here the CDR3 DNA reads TGTGCCAGCAGGAGGGATAGATGGGGCTCCTACAATGAGCAGTTCTTC. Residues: CASRRDRWGSYNEQFF.

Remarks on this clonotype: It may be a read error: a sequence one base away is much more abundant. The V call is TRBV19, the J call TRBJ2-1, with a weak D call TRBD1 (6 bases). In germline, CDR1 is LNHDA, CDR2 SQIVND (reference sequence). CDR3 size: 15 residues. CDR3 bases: TGTGCCAGTAGCCTTTCGACTACAGGGCGCGATGAGCAGATCTTC. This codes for CASSLSTTGRDEQIF.

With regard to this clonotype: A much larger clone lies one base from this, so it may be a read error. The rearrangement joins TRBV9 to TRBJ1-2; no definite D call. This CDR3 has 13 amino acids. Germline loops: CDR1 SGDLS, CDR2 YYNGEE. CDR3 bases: TGTGCCAGCAGCACTAGGGTGGGCTATCGCTACACCTTC. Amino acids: CASSTRVGYRYTF.

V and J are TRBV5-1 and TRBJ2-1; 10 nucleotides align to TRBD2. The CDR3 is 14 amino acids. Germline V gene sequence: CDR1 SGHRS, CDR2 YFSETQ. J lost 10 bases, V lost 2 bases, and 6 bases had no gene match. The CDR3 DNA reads TGCGCCAGCAGCTTAGCGGGAGGGCCGCGAGAGCAGTTCTTC. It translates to CASSLAGGPREQFF.

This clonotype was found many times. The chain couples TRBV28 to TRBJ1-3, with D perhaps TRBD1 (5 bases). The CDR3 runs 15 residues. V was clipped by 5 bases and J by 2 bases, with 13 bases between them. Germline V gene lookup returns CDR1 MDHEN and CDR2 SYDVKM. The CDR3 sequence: CASSGRGGTGNTIYF. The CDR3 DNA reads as TGTGCCAGCAGTGGCCGCGGGGGTACTGGAAACACCATATATTTT.

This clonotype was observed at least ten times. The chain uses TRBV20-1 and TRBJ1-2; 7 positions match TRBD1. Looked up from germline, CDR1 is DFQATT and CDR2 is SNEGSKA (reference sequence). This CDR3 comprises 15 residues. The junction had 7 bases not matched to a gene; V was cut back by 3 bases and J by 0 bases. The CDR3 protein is CSARGDSLTNYGYTF. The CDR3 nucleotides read TGCAGTGCTAGGGGGGACAGCCTAACTAACTATGGCTACACCTTC.

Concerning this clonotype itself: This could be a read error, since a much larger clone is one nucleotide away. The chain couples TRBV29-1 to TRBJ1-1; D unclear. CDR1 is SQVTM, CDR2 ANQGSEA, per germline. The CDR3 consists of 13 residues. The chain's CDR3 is CSVKLGRGTEALF. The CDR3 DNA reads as TGCAGCGTAAAGCTGGGTCGTGGCACTGAAGCTTTATTT.

The CDR3 loop is CSARLADDEQYF. The CDR3 region has the DNA TGCAGTGCTAGACTAGCGGACGATGAGCAGTACTTC. The chain links TRBV20-1 to TRBJ2-5, with 7 nucleotides matching TRBD2. Germline values: CDR1 DFQATT, CDR2 SNEGSKA (reference sequence). V lost 2 bases and J lost 11; bases outside the gene matches: 8. The CDR3 is 12 amino acids.